One and the same sample provided the 12 T cell receptor beta chains below, sequenced in a study of shared T cell receptors in the human thymus. Here immunoSEQ multiplex PCR was the method, and the copy in TCRdb shows in-frame clones only, minus some. The data hold hundreds of thousands of clones, with roughly 86% observed a single time. This sample was also put to use in a study of human thymus T cells.

The sample comprised thymocytes. These receptors were taken from a boy younger than two with a congenital heart defect.

This clone was counted a few times. The chain couples TRBV4-3 to TRBJ2-7; TRBD2 matches at 7 bases. The CDR3 sequence is 19 residues long. Germline CDR1 reads LGHNA; CDR2 reads YSLEER. J lost 3 bases, V lost 0 bases, and 17 bases had no gene match. The CDR3 nucleotides read TGCGCCAGCAGCCAAGACCCGTGGGGGAGGGTCGACCCGTTCTACGAGCAGTACTTC. It encodes CASSQDPWGRVDPFYEQYF.

The chain joins TRBV5-6 to TRBJ2-5, with 16 bases that match TRBD2. CDR1 SGHDT and CDR2 YYEEEE come from the germline V gene. Trimming cost V 5 bases and J 3 bases; bases outside gene matches: 10. The CDR3 covers 18 residues. CDR3 in amino acids: CASSAFSGLAGGKETQYF. DNA of the CDR3: TGTGCCAGCAGTGCATTTTCGGGACTAGCGGGAGGGAAAGAGACCCAGTACTTC. Supplemented by reference TRBV5-6 and TRBJ2-5, the full variable domain reads DAGVTQSPTHLIKTRGQQVTLRCSPKSGHDTVSWYQQALGQGPQFIFQYYEEEERQRGNFPDRFSGHQFPNYSSELNVNALLLGDSALYLCASSAFSGLAGGKETQYFGPGTRLLVL.

The chain employs TRBV5-6 and TRBJ1-4; TRBD1 matches 8 bases. In germline, CDR1 is SGHDT, CDR2 YYEEEE. The V segment lost 2 bases and the J segment 5 bases; nucleotides outside the gene matches: 5. This CDR3 region has 15 residues. CDR3 coding DNA: TGTGCCAGCAGCTTTGAGGGACAGGAGAATGAAAAACTGTTTTTT. This sequence encodes CASSFEGQENEKLFF.

This sequence joins TRBV7-9 and TRBJ2-3; 7 nucleotides line up with TRBD2. The CDR3 totals 16 residues. V gave up 1 base and J gave up 1 base; unmatched junction bases: 5. CDR1 is SEHNR, CDR2 FQNEAQ, per germline (reference sequence). The CDR3 DNA follows: TGTGCCAGCAGCTTAGAGGGAGGGGCCCGCACAGATACGCAGTATTTT. Residues: CASSLEGGARTDTQYF.

This chain joins TRBV4-3 and TRBJ1-1, with unresolved D. V lost 1 base and J lost 5, with 17 bases in between. Looked up from germline, CDR1 is LGHNA and CDR2 is YSLEER. This CDR3 is 16 amino acids long. CDR3 region: CASSQAGGGRGTEAFF. The CDR3 DNA reads as TGCGCCAGCAGCCAAGCAGGCGGAGGCCGAGGGACTGAAGCTTTCTTT.

CDR3 coding DNA: TGTGCCAGCAGCTCAGACACCCTTGAAGCTTTCTTT. Its translation: CASSSDTLEAFF. The rearrangement uses TRBV28 and TRBJ1-1; D gene unclear. With 6 bases removed from V and 7 bases from J, the gap between germline ends came to 12 bases. The V gene's germline CDR1 is MDHEN and CDR2 SYDVKM. There are 12 residues in the CDR3. Drawing the rest from reference TRBV28 and TRBJ1-1, the complete variable domain is DVKVTQSSRYLVKRTGEKVFLECVQDMDHENMFWYRQDPGLGLRLIYFSYDVKMKEKGDIPEGYSVSREKKERFSLILESASTNQTSMYLCASSSDTLEAFFGQGTRLTVV.

This chain connects TRBV5-5 to TRBJ2-7; D unclear. The germline CDR1 and CDR2 sequences are SGHKS and YYEKEE (reference sequence). Trimming took 1 base from V and 0 from J, leaving 8 bases between them. This CDR3 comprises 14 residues. The CDR3 is CASSLFHGSYEQYF. As DNA, the CDR3 is TGTGCCAGCAGCTTGTTCCACGGCTCCTACGAGCAGTACTTC.

This sequence joins TRBV19 and TRBJ2-2; 8 bases agree with TRBD1. Germline assignment: CDR1 LNHDA and CDR2 SQIVND (reference sequence). This CDR3 is built from 16 residues. V was pared by 2 bases and J by 1 base, with 3 bases of the junction left unmatched. The CDR3 sequence is CASSIRGTGNTGELFF. CDR3 sequence (DNA): TGTGCCAGTAGTATACGGGGGACAGGGAACACCGGGGAGCTGTTTTTT.

This clone showed up just once. V is TRBV2 and J is TRBJ2-3; 7 positions match TRBD2. The ends lost 6 bases at V and 2 bases at J; junction bases unmatched: 8. The germline V gene encodes CDR1 SNHLY and CDR2 FYNNEI. This CDR3 spans 15 amino acids. The CDR3 loop is CASSEGGDFTDTQYF. The CDR3 DNA reads TGTGCCAGCAGCGAGGGAGGGGACTTCACAGATACGCAGTATTTT.

V and J are TRBV6-5 and TRBJ2-1; 7 nucleotides align to TRBD2. The V gene's germline CDR1 is MNHEY and CDR2 SVGAGI. The CDR3 has 15 residues. J lost 4 bases, V lost 2 bases, and 5 bases had no gene match. DNA of the CDR3: TGTGCCAGCAGTTACGGGCGGGAGTTATACAATGAGCAGTTCTTC. It codes for CASSYGRELYNEQFF.

The rearrangement uses TRBV28 and TRBJ2-3; D uncertain. Germline assignment: CDR1 MDHEN and CDR2 SYDVKM. V was cut by 3 bases and J by 6 bases, with 13 bases left in between. This CDR3 is built from 14 residues. CDR3 DNA: TGTGCCAGCAGTTTCTTGCGGCCCCCCGATACGCAGTATTTT. Translating gives CASSFLRPPDTQYF.

The chain is built from TRBV10-1 and TRBJ2-1; 10 positions agree with TRBD2. The CDR3 covers 14 residues. Germline V lookup: CDR1 WNHNN, CDR2 SYGVQD (reference sequence). With 6 bases clipped from V and 8 bases from J, the junction kept 7 bases outside the gene matches. CDR3 nucleotide sequence: TGCGCCAGCAGGGAGCGGGGGGGCAGGGATGAGCAGTTCTTC. Protein sequence: CASRERGGRDEQFF.